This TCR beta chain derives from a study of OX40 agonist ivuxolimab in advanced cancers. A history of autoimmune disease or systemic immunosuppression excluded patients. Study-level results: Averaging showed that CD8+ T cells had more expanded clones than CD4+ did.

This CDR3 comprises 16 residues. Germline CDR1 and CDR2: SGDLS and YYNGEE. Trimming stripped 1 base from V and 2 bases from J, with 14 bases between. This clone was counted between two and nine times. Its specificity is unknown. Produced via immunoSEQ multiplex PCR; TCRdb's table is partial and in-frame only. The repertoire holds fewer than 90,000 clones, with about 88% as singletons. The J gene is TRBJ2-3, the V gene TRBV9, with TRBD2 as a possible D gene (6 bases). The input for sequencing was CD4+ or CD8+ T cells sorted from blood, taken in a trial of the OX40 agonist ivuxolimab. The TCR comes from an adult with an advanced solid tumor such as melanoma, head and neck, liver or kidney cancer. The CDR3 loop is CASSVSAGRYTDTQYF. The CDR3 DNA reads TGTGCCAGCAGCGTATCGGCAGGGAGGTACACAGATACGCAGTATTTT.